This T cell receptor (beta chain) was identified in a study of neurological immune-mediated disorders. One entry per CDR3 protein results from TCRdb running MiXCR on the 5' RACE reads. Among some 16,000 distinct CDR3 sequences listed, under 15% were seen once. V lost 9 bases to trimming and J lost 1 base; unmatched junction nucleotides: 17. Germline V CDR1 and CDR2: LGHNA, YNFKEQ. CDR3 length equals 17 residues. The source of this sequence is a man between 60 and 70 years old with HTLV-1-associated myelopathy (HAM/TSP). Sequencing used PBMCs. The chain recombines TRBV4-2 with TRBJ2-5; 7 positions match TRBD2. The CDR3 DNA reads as TGTGCCAGAAGCAAAGATATAGGAGCGGGGAGCCAAGAGACCCAGTACTTC. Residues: CARSKDIGAGSQETQYF.